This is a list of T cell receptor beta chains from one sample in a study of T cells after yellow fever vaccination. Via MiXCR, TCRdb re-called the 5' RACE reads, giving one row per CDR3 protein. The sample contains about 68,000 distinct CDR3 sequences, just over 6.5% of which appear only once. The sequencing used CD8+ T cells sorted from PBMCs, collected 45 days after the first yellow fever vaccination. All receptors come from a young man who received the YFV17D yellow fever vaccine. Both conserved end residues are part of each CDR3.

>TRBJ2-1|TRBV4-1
CASTYRGNLNEQFF
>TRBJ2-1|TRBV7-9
CLIEQGQGDSNEQFF
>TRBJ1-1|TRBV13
CASSSEGTGVTEAFF
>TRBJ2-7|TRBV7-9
CASSLLASGVTYEQYF
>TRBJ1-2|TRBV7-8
CASSLVVPGQVNYGYTF
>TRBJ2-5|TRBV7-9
CASSLGPDSQETQYF
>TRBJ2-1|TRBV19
CASSIPESSYNEQFF
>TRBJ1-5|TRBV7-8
CASSLDERQPQHF
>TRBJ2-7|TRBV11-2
CASGRGVAYEQYF
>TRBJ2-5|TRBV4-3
CASSQEPGLAVETQYF
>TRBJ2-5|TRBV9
CASSVANSQETQYF
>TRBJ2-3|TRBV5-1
CARGGTTDTQYF
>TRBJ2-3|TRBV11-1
CASSFLTIPDRLPDTQYF
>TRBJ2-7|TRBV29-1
CSVEAGRAYEQYF
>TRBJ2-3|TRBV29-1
CSVYSGGATDTQYF
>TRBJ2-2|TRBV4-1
CASSQGQHTGELFF
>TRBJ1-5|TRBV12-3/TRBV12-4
CASSFWGGDQPQHF
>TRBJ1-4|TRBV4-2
CASSQLSTGGDEKLFF
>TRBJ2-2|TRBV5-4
CASSDASGENTGELFF
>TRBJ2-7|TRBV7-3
CASSLSGGDSYEQYF
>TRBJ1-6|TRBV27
CASSLSVGRYSPLHF
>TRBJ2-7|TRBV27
CASSLGGQTYEQYF
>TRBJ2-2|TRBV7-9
CASSSRTGPNTGELFF
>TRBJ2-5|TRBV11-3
CASSSFGQPETQYF
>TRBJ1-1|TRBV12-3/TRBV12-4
CASSRGTGPIRDTEAFF
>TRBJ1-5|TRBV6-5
CASRAGGPYSNQPQHF
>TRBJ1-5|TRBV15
CATRRGLGESNQPQHF
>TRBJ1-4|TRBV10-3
CAISTGAEKLFF
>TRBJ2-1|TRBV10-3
CAIRGTGPTYNEQFF
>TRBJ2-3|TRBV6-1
CASSDAWGATDTQYF
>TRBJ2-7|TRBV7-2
CASSTGIPYEQYF
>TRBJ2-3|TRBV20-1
CSARLGQGTDTQYF